This TCR beta chain was identified during a study of CD8+ T cells in alopecia areata. Notes on the study in general: Between patients, shared TCR sequences were less clear than in mice. This was possibly due in part to HLA diversity in the patient population.

Points on this clone: No antigen is known for it.

Treatment meaning: oral pan-JAK inhibitor, 5-10 mg twice daily. RNA extraction and reverse transcription yielded cDNA as sequencing template. The assay was immunoSEQ multiplex PCR, and TCRdb's table has in-frame clones only and misses some. The sample consists of fewer than 250,000 clones, under 40% of them appearing once. The trim removed 4 bases at V and 4 bases at J, leaving 5 bases unmatched. From germline, CDR1 is GTSNPN and CDR2 SVGIG (reference sequence). There are 13 residues in the CDR3. Here the sequenced sample was CD4+ T cells sorted from blood, taken between weeks 30 and 35, from a patient treated with tofacitinib. The TCR originated in a human donor with alopecia areata. This rearrangement joins TRBV30 to TRBJ2-3; 7 nucleotides match TRBD2. The CDR3 DNA reads TGTGCCTGGACCCCGGGGGGTGCAGATACGCAGTATTTT. It translates to CAWTPGGADTQYF.